This TCR beta chain stems from a study of human T cells and chemical hapten exposure. Time point meaning: pre-sensitization, week 0. Treatment defined: therapeutic diphenylcyclopropenone sensitization with weekly scalp DPC. In every case, blood was obtained before the patch test was applied. TCRdb passed the RACE reads through MiXCR, listing each CDR3 protein once. This table has 350,000 to 400,000 distinct CDR3 sequences, more than 4.5% appearing once. This clonotype occurred a few times. The CDR3 runs 15 residues. Germline CDR1 and CDR2: DFQATT and SNEGSKA (reference sequence). V was clipped by 2 bases and J by 4 bases; unmatched bases: 6.

The TCR was taken from a woman aged 50 to 60 with alopecia areata. Some clones in this sample may be carry-over from other donors' samples. The gene calls are TRBV20-1 and TRBJ1-5; 9 nucleotides agree with TRBD1. Source: whole blood, taken in connection with sensitization to the hapten diphenylcyclopropenone (DPC). The CDR3 region is CSARPTGTGNQPQHF. Written as DNA, the CDR3 is TGCAGTGCTAGACCCACTGGGACAGGGAATCAGCCCCAGCATTTT.